Below are 30 T cell receptor beta chains sequenced from a single sample in a study of breast tumors, draining lymph nodes, adjacent tissues. Using its own MiXCR run on the multiplex PCR reads, TCRdb lists one record per CDR3 protein. The sample lists fewer than 25,000 distinct CDR3 sequences; about 64% were seen once. The sample comprised tumor-adjacent breast tissue. The receptors stem from a female donor with breast cancer. Some clones in this sample may be carry-over from other donors' samples.

This clonotype showed up many times. This chain connects TRBV6-5 to TRBJ2-7; possibly TRBD1 or TRBD2 for D (5 bases each). CDR1 is MNHEY and CDR2 is SVGAGI in the germline V gene. This CDR3 comprises 15 residues. V gave up 2 bases and J gave up 6 bases, with 17 bases separating them. The CDR3 protein is CASSYLSTGTREQYF. CDR3 in DNA: TGTGCCAGCAGTTACCTCTCCACGGGGACGCGCGAGCAGTACTTC.

This clonotype came up once. V and J are TRBV5-6 and TRBJ1-2; TRBD1 is a possible D gene (5 bases). The CDR3 is made up of 16 amino acids. CDR1 is SGHDT, CDR2 YYEEEE, per germline. The ends were cut back, 4 bases at V and 8 bases at J, with 24 bases in the middle. The CDR3 here is CASSTTGPGLGLGYTF. The CDR3 DNA reads as TGTGCCAGCAGCACAACGGGACCGGGACTTGGCCTAGGCTACACCTTC.

The V call is TRBV30, the J call TRBJ1-3; D is perhaps TRBD1 (5 bases). Germline values: CDR1 GTSNPN, CDR2 SVGIG (reference sequence). The CDR3 runs to 14 residues. The V end was cut by 5 bases, the J end by 4 bases, with 15 bases between. The CDR3 reads CAWRPPGRGNTIYF. CDR3 DNA: TGTGCCTGGCGGCCACCAGGGCGCGGAAACACCATATATTTT.

This clonotype was recorded many times. The junction departs from germline at one end; a sequencing error may be responsible. The chain combines TRBV5-6 with TRBJ2-6; tentatively, D is TRBD1 (5 bases). The germline gives CDR1 SGHDT, CDR2 YYEEEE. This CDR3 is 14 amino acids long. CDR3 DNA: TGTGCCAGCAGCCGGTCTGCTGGGGCCAGCGTCCTGACTTTC. Translation gives CASSRSAGASVLTF. Supplemented by reference TRBV5-6 and TRBJ2-6, the full variable domain reads DAGVTQSPTHLIKTRGQQVTLRCSPKSGHDTVSWYQQALGQGPQFIFQYYEEEERQRGNFPDRFSGHQFPNYSSELNVNALLLGDSALYLCASSRSAGASVLTFGAGSRLTVL.

This sequence joins TRBV2 and TRBJ1-2, with D possibly being TRBD1 (6 bases). The CDR3 covers 13 residues. V gave up 4 bases and J gave up 4 bases, with 10 bases separating them. Germline V CDR1 and CDR2: SNHLY, FYNNEI. Here the CDR3 DNA reads TGTGCCAGCAGTGCAACAGGGATCTATGGCTACACCTTC. It codes for CASSATGIYGYTF.

The chain joins TRBV20-1 to TRBJ1-5, with 7 bases aligning to TRBD1. Losses at the gene ends were 4 bases for V and 7 bases for J; bases not matched to a gene: 10. Germline values: CDR1 DFQATT, CDR2 SNEGSKA (reference sequence). CDR3 length: 14 residues. The CDR3 DNA is TGCAGTGCTACCTTGATGAGGGGACAGCAGCCCCAGCATTTT. It codes for CSATLMRGQQPQHF.

In this sample, this clonotype turned up once. The genes are TRBV29-1 and TRBJ1-6, with D possibly matching TRBD1 (5 bases). The germline CDR1 and CDR2 sequences are SQVTM and ANQGSEA. V was shortened by 4 bases and J by 9 bases, with 10 bases between the two germline ends. The CDR3 has 12 amino acids. This CDR3 is CSVGGRVSPLHF. The CDR3 DNA is TGCAGCGTTGGGGGCCGGGTTTCACCCCTCCACTTT.

Worth noting for this clonotype: Germline is not matched at one junction end, which may reflect a read error. The V call is TRBV20-1, the J call TRBJ1-2; D is uncertain. The CDR3 runs 12 residues. Germline V lookup: CDR1 DFQATT, CDR2 SNEGSKA (reference sequence). The CDR3 sequence: CSAISPYYGSTF. For the CDR3, the DNA is TGCAGTGCTATAAGCCCCTACTATGGCTCCACCTTC.

J is TRBJ1-2 and V is TRBV25-1; D is uncertain. V was pared by 8 bases and J by 8 bases, with 18 bases between. CDR3 size: 13 residues. Germline assignment: CDR1 MGHDK and CDR2 SYGVNS. The DNA for the CDR3 is TGTGCCAGCGAAGGGAATGTTGTTCCCGGCTACACCTTC. Its protein is CASEGNVVPGYTF.

The rearrangement joins TRBV9 to TRBJ2-7; TRBD1 matches 8 bases. Trimming at V came to 3 bases and at J to 0 bases, leaving 5 bases not matched to a gene. The germline gives CDR1 SGDLS, CDR2 YYNGEE. CDR3 length: 15 residues. The CDR3 reads CASSGTGGSSYEQYF. CDR3 coding DNA: TGTGCCAGCAGCGGTACAGGGGGATCCTCCTACGAGCAGTACTTC.

A few counts support this clonotype. Germline and junction disagree at one end, which may indicate a read error. J is TRBJ1-5 and V is TRBV5-1; 8 nucleotides align to TRBD1. The CDR3 has 14 residues. Looked up from germline, CDR1 is SGHRS and CDR2 is YFSETQ. CDR3: CTSSPGGGNQPQHF. CDR3 nucleotide sequence: TGCACCAGCAGCCCAGGGGGCGGCAATCAGCCCCAGCATTTT.

Notes on this clonotype: Lacking the conserved final phenylalanine or tryptophan, this CDR3 likely reflects a read error. This CDR3 reads CASSDQANYGYTL. CDR3 nucleotides: TGTGCCAGCAGTGATCAGGCTAACTATGGCTACACCCTC. The gene calls are TRBV2 and TRBJ1-2; D not certain. Trimming removed 3 bases from V and 0 bases from J, with 5 bases in between. In germline, CDR1 is SNHLY, CDR2 FYNNEI. This CDR3 comprises 13 residues.

There are a few counts of this clonotype. The J gene is TRBJ2-1, the V gene TRBV2, with 9 nucleotides matching TRBD2. Germline V gene lookup returns CDR1 SNHLY and CDR2 FYNNEI. The CDR3 is 14 residues long. J was trimmed by 3 bases and V by 7 bases; bases with no gene match: 4. Written as DNA, the CDR3 is TGTGCCAGCAATAGCGGGGGCCGCTACAATGAGCAGTTCTTC. Residues: CASNSGGRYNEQFF. The full variable domain, its missing parts supplied by reference TRBV2 and TRBJ2-1, is EPEVTQTPSHQVTQMGQEVILRCVPISNHLYFYWYRQILGQKVEFLVSFYNNEISEKSEIFDDQFSVERPDGSNFTLKIRSTKLEDSAMYFCASNSGGRYNEQFFGPGTRLTVL.

This clonotype was found many times. The V gene is TRBV7-2, the J gene TRBJ2-2; D possibly corresponds to TRBD1 (5 bases). This CDR3 is 13 amino acids long. V was pared by 5 bases and J by 6 bases, with 10 bases between. The V gene's germline CDR1 is SGHTA and CDR2 FQGNSA. The CDR3 protein is CASSRTNPGELFF. Written as DNA, the CDR3 is TGTGCCAGCAGCCGGACAAACCCCGGGGAGCTGTTTTTT.

A note on this clonotype: The CDR3 carries no conserved terminal phenylalanine or tryptophan, so it likely arises from a read error. This chain uses TRBV6-2 or TRBV6-3 with TRBJ2-1, with no clear D. The CDR3 length is 14 residues. V was cut by 2 bases and J by 9 bases, with 14 bases left in between. CDR1 MNHEY and CDR2 SVGEGT come from the germline V gene. The CDR3 coding sequence is TGTGCCAGCAGTTACGTGGACCGCTGGGGTGAGCAGTTCGTC. Its protein product is CASSYVDRWGEQFV.

This clonotype was detected once. The J gene is TRBJ2-7, the V gene TRBV10-3; the D call may be TRBD1 or TRBD2 (5 bases each). CDR1 is ENHRY, CDR2 SYGVKD, per germline. V was pared by 4 bases and J by 3 bases, with 13 bases between. The CDR3 is made up of 14 amino acids. CDR3 DNA sequence: TGTGCCATCAGTGCCTCGGGGCAGCTCTACGAGCAGTACTTC. Protein product: CAISASGQLYEQYF.

This clonotype was observed at least ten times. The genes are TRBV20-1 and TRBJ2-4, with 9 nucleotides matching TRBD1. Trimming at V came to 5 bases and at J to 1 base, leaving 6 bases not matched to a gene. Looked up from germline, CDR1 is DFQATT and CDR2 is SNEGSKA (reference sequence). The CDR3 has 15 residues. CDR3 coding DNA: TGCAGTGCTCAACAGGGGGCGCCGGCCAAAAACATTCAGTACTTC. As protein: CSAQQGAPAKNIQYF.

This clonotype has just a few counts. The chain is built from TRBV2 and TRBJ1-6; D is perhaps TRBD1 (6 bases). Germline CDR1 SNHLY, CDR2 FYNNEI. The CDR3 is made up of 16 amino acids. V gave up 6 bases and J gave up 5 bases, with 17 bases separating them. CDR3 DNA sequence: TGTGCCAGCAGCCTTACAGGGATATATAATAATTCACCCCTCCACTTT. Translated, it gives CASSLTGIYNNSPLHF. The entire variable domain, with the rest obtained from reference TRBV2 and TRBJ1-6, is as follows: EPEVTQTPSHQVTQMGQEVILRCVPISNHLYFYWYRQILGQKVEFLVSFYNNEISEKSEIFDDQFSVERPDGSNFTLKIRSTKLEDSAMYFCASSLTGIYNNSPLHFGNGTRLTVT.

The chain couples TRBV6-5 to TRBJ2-2; the match to TRBD1 covers 7 bases. Trimming removed 6 bases from V and 7 bases from J; junction bases left unmatched: 8. Germline V gene sequence: CDR1 MNHEY, CDR2 SVGAGI. CDR3 length equals 14 residues. The CDR3 protein is CASRYEGAGGELFF. DNA of the CDR3: TGTGCCAGCAGATACGAGGGGGCTGGCGGGGAGCTGTTTTTT.

In its sample, this clonotype is medium-sized. This chain joins TRBV2 and TRBJ1-2; no firm D call. Trimming cost V 4 bases and J 4 bases, with 10 bases left between them. The CDR3 totals 13 residues. Germline lookup yields CDR1 SNHLY and CDR2 FYNNEI. The CDR3 protein is CASSGSAFYGYTF. DNA of the CDR3: TGTGCCAGCAGTGGATCCGCATTCTATGGCTACACCTTC.

This chain links TRBV10-3 with TRBJ1-6; TRBD1 matches at 10 bases. V trimming: 2 bases; J trimming: 9 bases; junction bases outside the gene matches: 7. The length of the CDR3 is 16 residues. The V gene's germline CDR1 is ENHRY and CDR2 SYGVKD. The CDR3 loop reads CAISEATGGRVSPLHF. Here the CDR3 DNA reads TGTGCCATCAGTGAGGCGACAGGGGGCCGGGTTTCACCCCTCCACTTT.

This sequence joins TRBV5-1 and TRBJ2-7; possibly TRBD1 for D (7 bases). Trimming shortened V by 1 base and J by 4 bases, and 12 bases separated the two germline ends. The CDR3 contains 14 residues. The germline V gene has CDR1 SGHRS and CDR2 YFSETQ. CDR3 in amino acids: CASSLLQGRYEQYF. CDR3 DNA: TGCGCCAGCAGCTTGCTACAGGGGAGGTACGAGCAGTACTTC.

The chain links TRBV7-8 to TRBJ2-7; D is ambiguous. The CDR3 consists of 12 residues. V was cut by 0 bases and J by 5 bases, with 5 bases left in between. Germline V gene lookup returns CDR1 SGHVS and CDR2 FQNEAQ. The CDR3 loop is CASSLAGDEQYV. In DNA, the CDR3 is TGTGCCAGCAGCTTAGCTGGGGACGAGCAGTACGTC.

This chain links TRBV11-2 with TRBJ1-4, with TRBD1 matching over 10 bases. This CDR3 is built from 15 residues. Germline-derived CDR1 and CDR2 are SGHAT and FQNNGV. Trimming cost V 3 bases and J 5 bases; bases outside gene matches: 3. The chain's CDR3 is CASSLGQGTNEKLFF. CDR3 nucleotides: TGTGCCAGCAGCTTGGGACAGGGGACGAATGAAAAACTGTTTTTT.

The chain couples TRBV6-4 to TRBJ2-1, with 7 positions matching TRBD2. Germline V gene lookup returns CDR1 MRHNA and CDR2 SNTAGT. The V segment lost 2 bases and the J segment 15 bases; nucleotides outside the gene matches: 10. The CDR3 runs 13 residues. CDR3 residues: CASSDQGEGLLFF. CDR3 DNA: TGTGCCAGCAGTGACCAAGGGGAGGGTTTGTTGTTCTTC.

The chain has TRBV24-1 and TRBJ2-1; no firm D call. This CDR3 spans 13 amino acids. Trimming took 7 bases from V and 10 from J, leaving 16 bases between them. CDR1 and CDR2 from the germline V gene are KGHDR and SFDVKD. The CDR3 here is CATRAQVLGEQFF. CDR3 DNA: TGTGCCACCAGGGCTCAGGTGTTAGGGGAGCAGTTCTTC.

The rearrangement joins TRBV15 to TRBJ1-2; D remains unclear. The CDR3 extends over 15 amino acids. V was trimmed by 0 bases and J by 2 bases, leaving 10 bases between them. Germline CDR1 reads LNHNV; CDR2 reads YYDKDF (reference sequence). The CDR3 is CATSRDRARNYGYTF. CDR3 DNA: TGTGCCACCAGCAGAGATCGGGCCAGAAACTATGGCTACACCTTC. Complete variable domain (other parts from reference TRBV15 and TRBJ1-2): DAMVIQNPRYQVTQFGKPVTLSCSQTLNHNVMYWYQQKSSQAPKLLFHYYDKDFNNEADTPDNFQSRRPNTSFCFLDIRSPGLGDTAMYLCATSRDRARNYGYTFGSGTRLTVV.

The genes are TRBV20-1 and TRBJ2-3; 10 nucleotides line up with TRBD2. The V and J ends lost 5 bases and 5 bases, in that order; junction bases with no gene match: 13. Germline lookup yields CDR1 DFQATT and CDR2 SNEGSKA (reference sequence). The CDR3 length is 16 residues. The CDR3: CSALGLARQFGDTQYF. The CDR3 DNA is TGCAGTGCTTTGGGACTAGCGAGGCAATTCGGAGATACGCAGTATTTT.

On this clonotype: A junction end diverges from the germline sequence, so it may reflect a read error. The rearrangement uses TRBV18 and TRBJ1-5; D not resolved. There are 15 residues in the CDR3. Per the germline V gene, CDR1 is KGHSH and CDR2 is LQKENI. CDR3 protein: CASPPDGMGNQPQHF. The CDR3 coding sequence is TGTGCCAGCCCACCAGATGGGATGGGCAATCAGCCCCAGCATTTT.

This clonotype qualifies as medium-sized. The J gene is TRBJ2-7, the V gene TRBV20-1; maybe TRBD1 (6 bases). V was cut by 6 bases and J by 2 bases, with 17 bases left in between. There are 14 residues in the CDR3. Germline lookup yields CDR1 DFQATT and CDR2 SNEGSKA (reference sequence). CDR3 sequence reads: CSATDGTRPYEQYF. Here the CDR3 DNA reads TGCAGTGCCACCGACGGGACACGACCCTACGAGCAGTACTTC.